Listed below are T cell receptor beta chains from one sample, sequenced in a study of T cells in Graves' hyperthyroidism and ophthalmopathy. TCRdb fed the multiplex PCR reads into MiXCR, producing one record per CDR3 protein. The sample holds around 300,000 distinct CDR3 sequences, around 22% seen once. The sequencing input was blood. These receptors were collected from a man in his thirties or forties with Graves' ophthalmopathy. The CDR3 runs from the conserved cysteine through the conserved F or W. A D gene is named only where the DNA matches it firmly. Clone size appears in some rows only: once, few, many, or a class for an expanded clone.

>TRBJ1-6|many|TRBD1|TRBV7-8
TGTGCCAGCAGCCAGCGACAGGGGAGTGGTAATTCACCCCTCCACTTT
CASSQRQGSGNSPLHF
>TRBJ2-1|.|.|TRBV2
TGTGCCAGCAGTGAGTCCGGGAAGGTAGCGGAGCAGTCCTTC
CASSESGKVAEQSF
>TRBJ2-7|once|TRBD1|TRBV3-1
TGTGCCAGCAGCCAAGACAGGACAGGGAGGTACGAGCAGTACTTC
CASSQDRTGRYEQYF
>TRBJ1-3|.|.|TRBV5-1
TGCGCCAGCAGCACCTACAGTGGAAACACCATATATTTT
CASSTYSGNTIYF
>TRBJ2-5|.|.|TRBV6-1
TGTGCCAGCAGTAAAGGGCCAAACCAAGAGACCCAGTACTTC
CASSKGPNQETQYF
>TRBJ1-5|many|.|TRBV6-5
TGTGCCAGCAGTTACGAGTCTAATCAGCCCCAGCATTTT
CASSYESNQPQHF
>TRBJ1-1|many|TRBD1|TRBV11-2
TGTGCCAGCAGCGTACAGGGGGCAAAAGCTTTCTTT
CASSVQGAKAFF
>TRBJ2-1|.|.|TRBV20-1
TGCAGTGCTATAGGAATGTCCAATGAGCAGTTCTTC
CSAIGMSNEQFF
>TRBJ1-1|.|.|TRBV6-5
TGTGCCAGCAGTTACTCGGGCAGGAGCGGCACTGAAGCTTTCTTT
CASSYSGRSGTEAFF
>TRBJ1-1|few|.|TRBV4-1
TGCGCCAGCAGCCAAGCGGGGGTTTCGAACACTGAAGCTTTCTTT
CASSQAGVSNTEAFF
>TRBJ1-2|few|.|TRBV28
TGTGCCAGCAGCGCAACTGACAGGTCCTATGGCTACACCTTC
CASSATDRSYGYTF
>TRBJ1-4|few|.|TRBV12-3/TRBV12-4
TGTGCCAGCAGTTTGATCGTAGGGGGGGCGTCTATTGAAAAACTGTTTTTT
CASSLIVGGASIEKLFF
>TRBJ1-2|few|TRBD1|TRBV28
TGTGCCAGCAGTCAGGGACAGGGCAGTCACACCTTC
CASSQGQGSHTF
>TRBJ2-7|few|.|TRBV27
TGTGCCAGCGGGAATAGCGAGTACGAGCAGTACTTC
CASGNSEYEQYF
>TRBJ2-3|few|.|TRBV6-1
TGTGCCAGCAGTCGTGTCTGGGGTGGGACAGATACGCAGTATTTT
CASSRVWGGTDTQYF
>TRBJ1-1|many|.|TRBV20-1
.
CSTSGQTNTEAFF
>TRBJ1-5|many|.|TRBV12-3/TRBV12-4
TGTGCCAGTTCTCCCGGGAATAGCAATCAGCCCCAGCATTTT
CASSPGNSNQPQHF
>TRBJ2-5|many|.|TRBV6-1
TGTGCCAGCAGTCCCCCCGGGACGGCTTGGGTGGAGACCCAGTACTTC
CASSPPGTAWVETQYF
>TRBJ1-5|many|.|TRBV28
TGTGCCAGCAGTTTCCTCCCTTCGATGGACAATCAGCCCCAGCATTTT
CASSFLPSMDNQPQHF
>TRBJ1-4|.|.|TRBV20-1
TGCAGTGCCCCTGGGACCCGGGAAAAACTGTTTTTT
CSAPGTREKLFF
>TRBJ2-5|.|.|TRBV15
TGTGCCACCAGCAGAGTTTGGCGTAATCTACAGCAGGAGACCCAGTACTTC
CATSRVWRNLQQETQYF
>TRBJ2-7|few|TRBD2|TRBV30
TGTGCCTGGGGAGGGGCGAGCGGGAGCTCCTACGAGCAGTACTTC
CAWGGASGSSYEQYF
>TRBJ1-3|.|.|TRBV15
TGTGCCACCAGCAGAGAACGGGTCTCTGGAAACACCATATATTTT
CATSRERVSGNTIYF
>TRBJ2-1|.|.|TRBV20-1
TGCAGTGCCATCCCCTTGTACCCCTACAATGAGCAGTTCTTC
CSAIPLYPYNEQFF
>TRBJ2-2|few|.|TRBV20-1
TGCAGTGCTTCCGGCGGGAACACCGGGGAGCTGTTTTTT
CSASGGNTGELFF
>TRBJ2-1|few|TRBD2|TRBV7-3
TGTGCCAGCAGCTTAAGGGGGGGGAGCTCCTACAATGAGCAGTTCTTC
CASSLRGGSSYNEQFF
>TRBJ2-3|many|TRBD2|TRBV11-2
TGTGCCAGCAGCTTGATTCCAACTAGCGGGAGTGGGTTTAGCACAGATACGCAGTATTTT
CASSLIPTSGSGFSTDTQYF
>TRBJ2-7|many|TRBD2|TRBV29-1
TGCAGCGGTAGACTAGCGGGTTCCTACGAGCAGTACTTC
CSGRLAGSYEQYF
>TRBJ2-7|few|.|TRBV7-2
TGTGCCAGCAGCCCTCCCGGAAGGGAGCAGTACTTC
CASSPPGREQYF
>TRBJ1-1|many|TRBD1|TRBV2
TGTGCCAGGTCAAGACAGGGCCAAGGGAACACTGAAGCTTTCTTT
CARSRQGQGNTEAFF
>TRBJ2-2|.|.|TRBV13
TGTGCCAGCAGCACCGCCTGGGGAGGCAACACCGGGGAGCTGTTTTTT
CASSTAWGGNTGELFF
>TRBJ2-1|.|.|TRBV18
TGTGCCAGCTCACCAGGACAGCAGAGCTCCTACAATGAGCAGTTCTTC
CASSPGQQSSYNEQFF
>TRBJ1-6|.|.|TRBV12-3/TRBV12-4
TGTGCCAGCAGTTTTAGGGCCCCGAATTCACCCCTCCACTTT
CASSFRAPNSPLHF
>TRBJ2-7|.|.|TRBV27
TGTGCCAGCAGTTTAACAGGGCACAAACCCTACGAGCAGTACTTC
CASSLTGHKPYEQYF
>TRBJ2-1|many|TRBD2|TRBV5-1
TGTGCCAGCAGTCTGACTAGCGGGGGGTCCTACAATGAGCAGTTCTTC
CASSLTSGGSYNEQFF
>TRBJ2-1|.|.|TRBV7-9
TGTGCCAGCAGCTTTAGGCTAGCTAAGTTCTTC
CASSFRLAKFF
>TRBJ2-1|.|TRBD2|TRBV5-1
TGCGCCAGCAGCCCAAGCGGGAGTCGATACAATGAGCAGTTCTTC
CASSPSGSRYNEQFF
>TRBJ2-7|.|TRBD1|TRBV15
TGTGCCACCAGCAGAGAGATAGGGGGCCCCTACGAGCAGTACTTC
CATSREIGGPYEQYF
>TRBJ1-6|.|.|TRBV28
TGTGCCAGCAGTTTCAAATATAATTCACCCCTCCACTTT
CASSFKYNSPLHF
>TRBJ1-1|many|.|TRBV30
TGTGCCTGGAGTGGCAGGCAAAATGAAGCTTTCTTT
CAWSGRQNEAFF
>TRBJ2-2|.|TRBD2|TRBV7-3
TGTGCCAGCAGCTCAGCGGGAGGAGACACCGGGGAGCTGTTTTTT
CASSSAGGDTGELFF
>TRBJ1-2|many|.|TRBV3-1
TGTGCCAGCAGCCAAGAGGATGGTAACTATGGCTACACCTTC
CASSQEDGNYGYTF
>TRBJ1-5|few|.|TRBV2
TGTGCCAGCAGTGAAGCGGGATTGAATCAGCCCCAGCATTTT
CASSEAGLNQPQHF
>TRBJ1-3|once|.|TRBV6-1
TGTGCCAGCGGGCCAGGGAACCCTGGAAACACCATATATTTT
CASGPGNPGNTIYF
>TRBJ1-1|many|TRBD1|TRBV6-1
TGTGCCAGCAGTTGGGGACAGGGAGCGAACACTGAAGCTTTCTTT
CASSWGQGANTEAFF
>TRBJ2-7|few|TRBD1|TRBV20-1
TGCAGTGCCTCCGGGACAGGGTCCTACGAGCAGTACTTC
CSASGTGSYEQYF
>TRBJ2-1|.|.|TRBV27
TGTGCCAGCAGTTTTCGTCTAGGGGCCTTATACAATGAGCAGTTCTTC
CASSFRLGALYNEQFF
>TRBJ2-1|many|.|TRBV11-2
TGTGCCAGCAGTCGACACCAGGGGGGCCCTCACAATGAGCAGTTCTTC
CASSRHQGGPHNEQFF
>TRBJ2-1|.|.|TRBV20-1
TGCAGTGCTAGCGATCAGCAGTTCTTC
CSASDQQFF
>TRBJ2-3|.|.|TRBV6-1
TGTGCCAGCAGTGTGTCGGGTACCACAGATACGCAGTATTTT
CASSVSGTTDTQYF
>TRBJ2-7|few|.|TRBV29-1
TGCAGCGTTGAAGTGGCGGTCGAGCAGTACTTC
CSVEVAVEQYF
>TRBJ2-5|many|TRBD2|TRBV6-2/TRBV6-3
TGTGCCAGCAGTTCCCCTAGCGGGGGATACCAAGAGACCCAGTACTTC
CASSSPSGGYQETQYF
>TRBJ1-5|.|.|TRBV13
TGTACCAGCAGCGAAGGACGGAGCAATCAGCCCCAGCATTTT
CTSSEGRSNQPQHF
>TRBJ1-2|many|TRBD1|TRBV12-3/TRBV12-4
TGTGCCAGCAGGGGACAGGGGGCGAGCTATGGCTACACCTTC
CASRGQGASYGYTF
>TRBJ2-4|.|.|TRBV9
TGTGCCAGCACCACCCTTTGGGAGCGGGTAAACATTCAGTACTTC
CASTTLWERVNIQYF
>TRBJ1-5|.|.|TRBV11-2
TGTGCCAGCAGCTTCGGGTTCTATCAGCCCCAGAATTTT
CASSFGFYQPQNF
>TRBJ1-1|.|.|TRBV11-2
TGTGCCAGCAGCTTAGAAGGGTTACTGAACACTGAAGCTTTCTTT
CASSLEGLLNTEAFF
>TRBJ1-5|.|TRBD1|TRBV7-9
TGTGCCAGCAGCCAGGGGACAGGGTCACGTCAGCCCCAGCATTTT
CASSQGTGSRQPQHF
>TRBJ1-2|many|.|TRBV3-1
TGTGCCAGCAGCAGCTCAAAGGCGGGGGACTATGGCTACACCTTC
CASSSSKAGDYGYTF
>TRBJ2-1|few|.|TRBV12-3/TRBV12-4
TGTGCCAGCAGTTTAGCGGACCGCGGATACAATGAGCAGTTCTTC
CASSLADRGYNEQFF